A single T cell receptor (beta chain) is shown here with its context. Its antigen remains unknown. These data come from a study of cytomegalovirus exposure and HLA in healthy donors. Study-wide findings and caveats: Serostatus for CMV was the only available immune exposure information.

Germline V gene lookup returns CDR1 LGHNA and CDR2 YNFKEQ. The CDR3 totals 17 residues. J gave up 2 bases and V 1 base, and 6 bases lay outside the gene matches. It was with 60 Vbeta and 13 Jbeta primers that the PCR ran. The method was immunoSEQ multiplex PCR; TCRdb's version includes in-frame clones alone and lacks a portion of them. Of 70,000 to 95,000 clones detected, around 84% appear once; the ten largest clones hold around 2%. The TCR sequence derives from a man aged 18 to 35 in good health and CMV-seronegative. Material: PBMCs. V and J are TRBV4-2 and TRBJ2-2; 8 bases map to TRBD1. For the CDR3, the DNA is TGTGCCAGCAGCCAAGCTCTTGGACAGGGAAACACCGGGGAGCTGTTTTTT. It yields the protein CASSQALGQGNTGELFF.